Listed here are 20 T cell receptor beta chains from one sample, sequenced in a study of cytomegalovirus exposure and HLA in healthy donors. 13 Jbeta primers and 60 Vbeta primers were used for the PCR. Produced via immunoSEQ multiplex PCR; TCRdb's table is partial and in-frame only. The data hold around 98,000 clones, with roughly three quarters observed a single time. The sample taken for sequencing was PBMCs. Source of these receptors: a woman aged 40-49 years in good health and CMV-seronegative.

The chain has TRBV4-2 and TRBJ2-3; D is perhaps TRBD1 (6 bases). The CDR3 runs 19 residues. The V gene lost 0 bases and the J gene lost 2 bases, with 21 bases spanning the gap. CDR1 is LGHNA, CDR2 YNFKEQ, per germline. The CDR3 region has the DNA TGTGCCAGCAGCCAAGATTTGACAGGCTCTGTGGACCCCACAGATACGCAGTATTTT. Amino acids: CASSQDLTGSVDPTDTQYF.

The DNA for the CDR3 is TGCGCCAGCAGCCAAGAGACGGGACTAGCCCATGAGACCCAGTACTTC. Translated, it gives CASSQETGLAHETQYF. The J gene is TRBJ2-5, the V gene TRBV4-3; 9 nucleotides line up with TRBD2. The ends lost 0 bases at V and 5 bases at J; junction bases unmatched: 7. Germline V CDR1 and CDR2: LGHNA, YSLEER. This CDR3 spans 16 amino acids.

The chain couples TRBV6-1 to TRBJ1-2; the D is unclear. The CDR3 spans 12 residues. Germline CDR1 reads MNHNS; CDR2 reads SASEGT. V lost 2 bases, J lost 6 bases, and 7 bases lay in between. The CDR3: CASSERRDGYTF. The CDR3 bases are TGTGCCAGCAGTGAACGGCGGGATGGCTACACCTTC.

V gene TRBV19 combines with J gene TRBJ1-2, with a possible D match to TRBD1 (6 bases). V dropped 3 bases and J dropped 4 bases, with 9 bases sitting between them. The germline CDR1 and CDR2 sequences are LNHDA and SQIVND (reference sequence). The CDR3 runs 13 residues. Here the CDR3 DNA reads TGTGCCAGTAGTATGGACAGCCTCTATGGCTACACCTTC. Protein sequence: CASSMDSLYGYTF.

The chain combines TRBV19 with TRBJ2-3; tentatively, D is TRBD1 (5 bases). This CDR3 contains 15 residues. Germline V CDR1 and CDR2: LNHDA, SQIVND (reference sequence). V was shortened by 5 bases and J by 1 base, with 13 bases between the two germline ends. The CDR3 DNA is TGTGCCAGTAGTCCCCAGGGTAGGGGCACAGATACGCAGTATTTT. Protein: CASSPQGRGTDTQYF.

This rearrangement joins TRBV15 to TRBJ2-1; TRBD2 matches 11 bases. J was trimmed by 6 bases and V by 0 bases; bases with no gene match: 1. Germline CDR1 LNHNV, CDR2 YYDKDF (reference sequence). This CDR3 region has 15 residues. CDR3 in amino acids: CATSRDSGGANEQFF. The CDR3 nucleotides read TGTGCCACCAGCAGAGATAGCGGGGGGGCCAATGAGCAGTTCTTC.

This chain joins TRBV9 and TRBJ2-5, with D tentatively TRBD2 (6 bases). In germline, CDR1 is SGDLS, CDR2 YYNGEE. Trimming left V 1 base short and J 1 base short, with 11 bases between. This CDR3 comprises 15 residues. CDR3 in DNA: TGTGCCAGCAGCGTACTAGCGTCCCGCCAAGAGACCCAGTACTTC. Encoded protein: CASSVLASRQETQYF.

V is TRBV5-4 and J is TRBJ1-6; tentative D call: TRBD1 (5 bases). With 0 bases removed from V and 6 bases from J, the gap between germline ends came to 10 bases. The CDR3 has 15 residues. Germline loops: CDR1 SGHNT, CDR2 YYREEE (reference sequence). Here the CDR3 DNA reads TGTGCCAGCAGCTTGGATACAGGCTCTAATTCACCCCTCCACTTT. It codes for CASSLDTGSNSPLHF.

This clone turned up a few times. This chain links TRBV7-9 with TRBJ2-1; D is unresolved. The V and J ends lost 7 bases and 6 bases respectively, with 22 bases between them. CDR1 and CDR2 from the germline V gene are SEHNR and FQNEAQ (reference sequence). CDR3 length: 16 amino acids. CDR3 sequence: CASTSDSPKVTNEQFF. Written as DNA, the CDR3 is TGTGCCAGCACCTCCGACTCACCCAAAGTGACCAATGAGCAGTTCTTC.

The rearrangement uses TRBV5-1 and TRBJ1-4; unclear D gene. This CDR3 contains 12 residues. Germline-derived CDR1 and CDR2 are SGHRS and YFSETQ. Deletions cut 0 bases from V and 8 bases from J, with 5 bases between. The CDR3 DNA is TGCGCCAGCAGCTTGGACGGGGAAAAACTGTTTTTT. This sequence encodes CASSLDGEKLFF.

V usage is TRBV6-1 and J usage is TRBJ2-7; 8 positions match TRBD2. V shed 3 bases, J shed 5 bases, and the junction held 9 bases outside the gene matches. The CDR3 length is 15 residues. Germline V gene sequence: CDR1 MNHNS, CDR2 SASEGT. CDR3: CASSETMTSAHEQYF. Here the CDR3 DNA reads TGTGCCAGCAGTGAGACAATGACTAGCGCCCACGAGCAGTACTTC.

Comment on this clone: Additional DNA sequences in this sample encode the identical CDR3. This rearrangement joins TRBV30 to TRBJ1-5, with 7 nucleotides matching TRBD1. The CDR3 consists of 13 residues. The germline V gene has CDR1 GTSNPN and CDR2 SVGIG (reference sequence). The V and J ends lost 5 bases and 5 bases, in that order; junction bases with no gene match: 6. CDR3 in amino acids: CAWSTGRDQPQHF. The CDR3 DNA follows: TGTGCCTGGTCGACAGGGAGAGATCAGCCCCAGCATTTT.

On this clone itself: The junction does not match germline at one end; this may be a read error. The chain carries TRBV7-2 and TRBJ2-7; 7 bases are shared with TRBD2. The CDR3 spans 15 residues. CDR1 and CDR2 (germline): SGHTA, FQGNSA. CDR3 nucleotide sequence: TGTGCCAGCACTCCCGGGTCTAGCGGACAATACGGGCAGTACTTC. Its translation is CASTPGSSGQYGQYF.

Note on this clone: At one of its ends the junction is not consistent with the germline gene, which may arise from a read error. V and J are TRBV29-1 and TRBJ1-5, with TRBD1 as a possible D gene (6 bases). Germline CDR1 is SQVTM and CDR2 is ANQGSEA. There are 14 residues in the CDR3. In DNA, the CDR3 is TGCAGCGGCCTTCTCCAGGGGCAAGGGCAGCCCCAGAATTTT. This gives the protein CSGLLQGQGQPQNF. The complete variable domain, with remaining parts taken from reference TRBV29-1 and TRBJ1-5, reads SAVISQKPSRDICQRGTSLTIQCQVDSQVTMMFWYRQQPGQSLTLIATANQGSEATYESGFVIDKFPISRPNLTFSTLTVSNMSPEDSSIYLCSGLLQGQGQPQNFGDGTRLSIL.

The chain recombines TRBV6-5 with TRBJ2-7; 9 bases map to TRBD1. V was pared by 5 bases and J by 3 bases, with 5 bases of the junction left unmatched. Germline-derived CDR1 and CDR2 are MNHEY and SVGAGI. The CDR3 consists of 14 residues. The CDR3 sequence: CASSGRDRDYEQYF. CDR3 nucleotide sequence: TGTGCCAGCAGTGGGCGGGACAGGGACTACGAGCAGTACTTC.

The chain combines TRBV19 with TRBJ1-3, with D uncertain. CDR1 and CDR2 from the germline V gene are LNHDA and SQIVND (reference sequence). The germline V and J ends were trimmed by 7 bases and 3 bases, with 13 bases remaining between them. CDR3 size: 14 residues. The CDR3 coding sequence is TGTGCCAGTACTCACAGCAAGAATGGAAACACCATATATTTT. It codes for CASTHSKNGNTIYF.

This chain joins TRBV5-1 and TRBJ1-6, with D hard to call. This CDR3 is built from 16 residues. V shed 4 bases and J shed 11 bases, with 22 bases lying between them. Germline CDR1 and CDR2: SGHRS and YFSETQ. CDR3 nucleotide sequence: TGCGCCAGCAGCACACAACCGGGAGAAAGCAAGCCACCCCTCCACTTT. Translating gives CASSTQPGESKPPLHF.

This clone was recorded once. The chain carries TRBV7-2 and TRBJ2-1, with a tentative D call TRBD2 (5 bases). V dropped 3 bases and J dropped 12 bases, with 9 bases sitting between them. Germline V gene lookup returns CDR1 SGHTA and CDR2 FQGNSA. The CDR3 has 11 amino acids. This CDR3 reads CASSLTGGQFF. Here the CDR3 DNA reads TGTGCCAGCAGCTTGACCGGAGGGCAGTTCTTC.

In DNA form, the CDR3 reads TGCGCCAGCAGCCCGACAGGGGTGGGCTACGAGCAGTACTTC. Translated, it gives CASSPTGVGYEQYF. The chain is built from TRBV5-1 and TRBJ2-7; 8 bases are a match to TRBD1. V dropped 4 bases and J dropped 3; count of bases not matched to a gene: 6. The CDR3 runs to 14 residues. Germline values: CDR1 SGHRS, CDR2 YFSETQ. The entire variable domain, with the rest obtained from reference TRBV5-1 and TRBJ2-7, is as follows: KAGVTQTPRYLIKTRGQQVTLSCSPISGHRSVSWYQQTPGQGLQFLFEYFSETQRNKGNFPGRFSGRQFSNSRSEMNVSTLELGDSALYLCASSPTGVGYEQYFGPGTRLTVT.

The rearrangement joins TRBV5-1 to TRBJ1-4, with 7 bases identical to TRBD1. Germline lookup yields CDR1 SGHRS and CDR2 YFSETQ. V was clipped by 4 bases and J by 6 bases; unmatched bases: 9. The CDR3 extends over 15 amino acids. This CDR3 is CASSPTGTVDEKLFF. Written as DNA, the CDR3 is TGCGCCAGCAGCCCCACCGGGACAGTCGATGAAAAACTGTTTTTT. Full variable domain (outside the CDR3, taken from reference TRBV5-1 and TRBJ1-4): KAGVTQTPRYLIKTRGQQVTLSCSPISGHRSVSWYQQTPGQGLQFLFEYFSETQRNKGNFPGRFSGRQFSNSRSEMNVSTLELGDSALYLCASSPTGTVDEKLFFGSGTQLSVL.